The 4 T cell receptor beta chains given below trace back to one sample, sequenced in a study of CD8 T cells in ankylosing spondylitis. Study outcomes and limitations: Blood of patients with ankylosing spondylitis appeared to be characterized by a TCR beta motif of seven or eight highly homologous variants.

For these receptors, no antigen is known. One entry per CDR3 protein, called by TCRdb with MiXCR from the 5' RACE reads. This table holds 250,000 to 350,000 distinct CDR3 sequences, roughly 8% found once. Sequencing was performed on blood, either unsorted or a sorted T cell fraction (not recorded which). The receptor set was obtained from a male donor with ankylosing spondylitis.

This sequence joins TRBV7-2 and TRBJ2-1; 9 bases are shared with TRBD2. This CDR3 is built from 15 residues. Trimming removed 1 base from V and 9 bases from J; junction bases left unmatched: 7. Germline CDR1 reads SGHTA; CDR2 reads FQGNSA. Here the CDR3 reads CASSLVVAGAGEQFF. CDR3 in DNA: TGTGCCAGCAGCTTAGTTGTAGCGGGAGCGGGTGAGCAGTTCTTC.

In this sample, this clonotype turned up a few times. The chain carries TRBV3-1 and TRBJ2-2, with a weak D call TRBD2 (5 bases). CDR3 size: 14 residues. Germline CDR1 is LGHDT and CDR2 is YNNKEL (reference sequence). Trimming cost V 1 base and J 6 bases, with 9 bases left between them. The CDR3 DNA reads TGTGCCAGCAGCCAAGGGTCAGCGGCCGGGGAGCTGTTTTTT. Encoded protein: CASSQGSAAGELFF.

In its sample, this clonotype was seen many times. This chain connects TRBV28 to TRBJ2-7; D assignment may be TRBD1 or TRBD2 (5 bases each). The CDR3 is 16 residues long. The V gene's germline CDR1 is MDHEN and CDR2 SYDVKM. V was pared by 3 bases and J by 0 bases, with 15 bases between. In nucleotides, the CDR3 is TGTGCCAGCAGTTTTGGGACGGGAACTAGCTCCTACGAGCAGTACTTC. Translated: CASSFGTGTSSYEQYF.

The chain combines TRBV29-1 with TRBJ2-5; D call uncertain. The CDR3 contains 13 residues. The V end lost 3 bases, the J end lost 0 bases, and 8 bases lay between the germline ends. Germline assignment: CDR1 SQVTM and CDR2 ANQGSEA. CDR3 sequence: CSVDMGYQETQYF. CDR3 DNA: TGCAGCGTTGATATGGGCTACCAAGAGACCCAGTACTTC.